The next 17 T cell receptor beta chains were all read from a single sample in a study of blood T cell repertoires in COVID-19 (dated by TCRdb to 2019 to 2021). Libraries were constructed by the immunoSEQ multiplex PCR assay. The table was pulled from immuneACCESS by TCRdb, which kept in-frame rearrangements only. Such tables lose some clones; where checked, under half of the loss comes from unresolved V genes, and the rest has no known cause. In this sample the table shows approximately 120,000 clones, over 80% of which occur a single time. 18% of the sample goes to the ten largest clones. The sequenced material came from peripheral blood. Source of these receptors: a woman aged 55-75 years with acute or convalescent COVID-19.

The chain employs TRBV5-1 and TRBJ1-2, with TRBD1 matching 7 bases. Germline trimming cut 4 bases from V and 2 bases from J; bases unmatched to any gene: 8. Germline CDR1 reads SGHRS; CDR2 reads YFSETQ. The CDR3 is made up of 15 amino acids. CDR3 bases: TGCGCCAGCAGCCAGTCGACAGGGAACAACTATGGCTACACCTTC. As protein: CASSQSTGNNYGYTF.

The CDR3 reads CATSDVGQGFSGELFF. The CDR3, as DNA: TGTGCCACCAGTGATGTGGGACAGGGGTTTTCCGGGGAGCTGTTTTTT. The V gene is TRBV24-1, the J gene TRBJ2-2; 10 bases agree with TRBD1. Trimming removed 3 bases from V and 6 bases from J; junction bases left unmatched: 6. From germline, CDR1 is KGHDR and CDR2 SFDVKD. The CDR3 is 16 residues long.

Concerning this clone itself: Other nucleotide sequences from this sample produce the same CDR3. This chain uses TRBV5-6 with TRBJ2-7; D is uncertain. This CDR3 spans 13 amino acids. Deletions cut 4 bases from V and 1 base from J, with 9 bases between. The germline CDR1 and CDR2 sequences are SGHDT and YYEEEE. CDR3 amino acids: CASSLRGSYEQYF. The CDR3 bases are TGTGCCAGCAGCCTTCGAGGATCCTACGAGCAGTACTTC. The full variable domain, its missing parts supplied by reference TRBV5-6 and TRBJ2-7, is DAGVTQSPTHLIKTRGQQVTLRCSPKSGHDTVSWYQQALGQGPQFIFQYYEEEERQRGNFPDRFSGHQFPNYSSELNVNALLLGDSALYLCASSLRGSYEQYFGPGTRLTVT.

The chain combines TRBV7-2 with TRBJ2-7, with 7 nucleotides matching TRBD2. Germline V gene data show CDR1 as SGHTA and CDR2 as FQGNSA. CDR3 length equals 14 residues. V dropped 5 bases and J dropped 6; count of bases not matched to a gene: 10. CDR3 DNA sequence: TGTGCCAGCAGCCGGGACCAGCGGGGAGGCGAGCAGTACTTC. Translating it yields CASSRDQRGGEQYF. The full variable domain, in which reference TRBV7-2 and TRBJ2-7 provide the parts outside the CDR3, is GAGVSQSPSNKVTEKGKDVELRCDPISGHTALYWYRQSLGQGLEFLIYFQGNSAPDKSGLPSDRFSAERTGGSVSTLTIQRTQQEDSAVYLCASSRDQRGGEQYFGPGTRLTVT.

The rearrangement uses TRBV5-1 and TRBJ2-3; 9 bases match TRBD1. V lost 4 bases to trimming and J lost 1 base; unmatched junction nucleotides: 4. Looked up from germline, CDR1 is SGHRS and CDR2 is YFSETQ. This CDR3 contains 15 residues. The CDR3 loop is CASSRTGVGTDTQYF. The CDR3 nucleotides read TGCGCCAGCAGCAGGACAGGGGTGGGCACAGATACGCAGTATTTT.

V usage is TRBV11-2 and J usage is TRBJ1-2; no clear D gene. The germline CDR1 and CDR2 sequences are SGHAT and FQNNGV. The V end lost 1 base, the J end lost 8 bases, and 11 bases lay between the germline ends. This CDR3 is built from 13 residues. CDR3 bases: TGTGCCAGCAGCTTAGGTAGCGCAGGCGGCTACACCTTC. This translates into CASSLGSAGGYTF.

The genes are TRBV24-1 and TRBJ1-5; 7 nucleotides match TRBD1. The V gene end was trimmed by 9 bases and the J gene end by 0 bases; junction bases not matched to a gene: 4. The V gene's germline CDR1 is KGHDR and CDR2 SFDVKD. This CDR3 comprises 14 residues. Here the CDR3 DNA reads TGTGCCACCGGGACAGCGCATAGCAATCAGCCCCAGCATTTT. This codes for CATGTAHSNQPQHF.

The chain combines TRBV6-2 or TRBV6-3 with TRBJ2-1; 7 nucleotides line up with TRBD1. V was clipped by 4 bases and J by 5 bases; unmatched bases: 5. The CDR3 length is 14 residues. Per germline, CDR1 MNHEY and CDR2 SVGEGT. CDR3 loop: CASSFRDSHNEQFF. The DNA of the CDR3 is TGTGCCAGCAGTTTCCGGGACAGTCACAATGAGCAGTTCTTC.

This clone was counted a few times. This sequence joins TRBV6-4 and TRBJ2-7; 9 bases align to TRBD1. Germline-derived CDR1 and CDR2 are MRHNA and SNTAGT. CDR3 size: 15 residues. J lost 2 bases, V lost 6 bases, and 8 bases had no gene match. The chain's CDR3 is CASRVLGTGTYEQYF. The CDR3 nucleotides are TGTGCCAGCAGAGTCCTCGGGACAGGGACCTACGAGCAGTACTTC.

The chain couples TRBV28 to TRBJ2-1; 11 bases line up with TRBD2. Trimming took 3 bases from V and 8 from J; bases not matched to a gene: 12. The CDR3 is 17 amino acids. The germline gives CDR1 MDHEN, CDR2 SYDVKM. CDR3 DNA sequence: TGTGCCAGCAGTTTGTGGGACCCTAGCGGGAGGATATATGAGCAGTTCTTC. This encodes CASSLWDPSGRIYEQFF.

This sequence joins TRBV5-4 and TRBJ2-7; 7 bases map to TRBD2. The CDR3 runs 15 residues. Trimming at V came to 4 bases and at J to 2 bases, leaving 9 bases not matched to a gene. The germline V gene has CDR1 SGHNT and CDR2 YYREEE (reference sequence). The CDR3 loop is CASSRDTSAAYEQYF. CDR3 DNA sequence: TGTGCCAGCAGCCGAGATACTAGCGCGGCCTACGAGCAGTACTTC. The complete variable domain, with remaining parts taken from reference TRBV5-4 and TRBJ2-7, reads ETGVTQSPTHLIKTRGQQVTLRCSSQSGHNTVSWYQQALGQGPQFIFQYYREEENGRGNFPPRFSGLQFPNYSSELNVNALELDDSALYLCASSRDTSAAYEQYFGPGTRLTVT.

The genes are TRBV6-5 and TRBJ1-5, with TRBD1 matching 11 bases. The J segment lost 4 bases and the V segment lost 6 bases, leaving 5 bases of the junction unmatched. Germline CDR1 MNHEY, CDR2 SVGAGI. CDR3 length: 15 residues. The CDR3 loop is CASSRTGGTNQPQHF. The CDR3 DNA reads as TGTGCCAGCAGCCGGACAGGGGGCACGAATCAGCCCCAGCATTTT.

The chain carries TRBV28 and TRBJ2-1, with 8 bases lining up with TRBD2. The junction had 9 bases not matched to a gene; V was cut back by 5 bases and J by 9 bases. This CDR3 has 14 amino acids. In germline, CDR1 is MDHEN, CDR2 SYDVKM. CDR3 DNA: TGTGCCAGCAGTCCTAGCGGGCCCGTTCCTGAGCAGTTCTTC. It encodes CASSPSGPVPEQFF.

The CDR3 coding sequence is TGTGCCATCAGTGAGTCGAAAGCGGCAGGGAACACTGAAGCTTTCTTT. As protein: CAISESKAAGNTEAFF. The chain joins TRBV10-3 to TRBJ1-1; no definite D call. The germline CDR1 and CDR2 sequences are ENHRY and SYGVKD. CDR3 length: 16 residues. The V end lost 0 bases, the J end lost 1 base, and 12 bases lay between the germline ends.

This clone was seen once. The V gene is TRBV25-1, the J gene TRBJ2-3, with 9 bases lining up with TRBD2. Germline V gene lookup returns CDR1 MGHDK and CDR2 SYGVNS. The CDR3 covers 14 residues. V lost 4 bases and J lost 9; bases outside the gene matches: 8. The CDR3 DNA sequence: TGTGCCAGCAGTGTTAGCGGGAGTCGAAAAACGCAGTATTTT. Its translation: CASSVSGSRKTQYF.

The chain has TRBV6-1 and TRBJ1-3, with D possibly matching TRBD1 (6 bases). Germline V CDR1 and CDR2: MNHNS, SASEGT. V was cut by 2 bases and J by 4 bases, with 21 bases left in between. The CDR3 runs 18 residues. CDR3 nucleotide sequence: TGTGCCAGCAGTGAAAATTGGGGGACAAGATCGATAGGAAACACCATATATTTT. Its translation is CASSENWGTRSIGNTIYF.

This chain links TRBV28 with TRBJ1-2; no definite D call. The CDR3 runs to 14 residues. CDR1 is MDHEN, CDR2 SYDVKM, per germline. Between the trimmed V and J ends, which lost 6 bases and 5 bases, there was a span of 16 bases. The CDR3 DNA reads TGTGCCAGCAGACTACCCTCCTCGGGGTATGGCTACACCTTC. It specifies CASRLPSSGYGYTF.